This TCR beta chain was identified in a study of vaccination effects on CD4 cells after COVID-19. Overall study context: It was a median of 72 days after the second dose that post-vaccine samples were obtained.

Germline V gene sequence: CDR1 LGHNA, CDR2 YNFKEQ. The V and J ends lost 4 bases and 0 bases, in that order; junction bases with no gene match: 5. CDR3 length: 16 residues. Findings of the study overall: Early post-infection timepoints were missing from the study, which also had few convalescent patients. Late in the post-vaccination period, infection-induced and vaccine-induced clones underwent marked clonal contraction.

Sequencing in the ViraFEST assay came after antigen-specific CD4+ T cells had been expanded with viral peptide pools, which were used to stimulate PBMC. Subsequent to roughly 9 days of culture, CD4+ T cells were isolated. Participants received two doses of either the BNT162b2 or mRNA-1273 vaccine. Profiled with immunoSEQ multiplex PCR; TCRdb holds only in-frame clones, not every one. Here the sample spans roughly 43,000 clones, 65% to 75% being singletons. This clone showed up just a few times. The antigen is not known. This receptor was taken from a human donor who received a COVID-19 vaccine. The starting material was CD4+ T cells from PBMCs cultured with HCoV-OC43 spike peptides, obtained after COVID-19 vaccination. Described subset: HCoV-OC43 spike overlapping peptide pool stimulation. The genes are TRBV4-2 and TRBJ2-3, with 9 nucleotides matching TRBD2. The CDR3 reads CASSPTSGTSTDTQYF. The CDR3 coding sequence is TGTGCCAGCAGCCCGACTAGCGGCACTAGCACAGATACGCAGTATTTT.